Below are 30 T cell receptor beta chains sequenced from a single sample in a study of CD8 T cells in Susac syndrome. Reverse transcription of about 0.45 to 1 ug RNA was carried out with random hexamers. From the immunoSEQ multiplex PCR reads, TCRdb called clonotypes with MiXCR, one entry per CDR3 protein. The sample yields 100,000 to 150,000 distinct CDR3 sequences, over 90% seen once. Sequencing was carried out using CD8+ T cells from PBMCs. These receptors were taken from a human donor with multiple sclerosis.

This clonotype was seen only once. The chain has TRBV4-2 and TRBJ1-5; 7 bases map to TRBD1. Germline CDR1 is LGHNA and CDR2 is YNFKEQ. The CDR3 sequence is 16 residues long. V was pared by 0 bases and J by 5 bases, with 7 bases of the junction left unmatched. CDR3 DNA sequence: TGTGCCAGCAGCCAAGATGTGGCAGGGGGGGATCAGCCCCAGCATTTT. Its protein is CASSQDVAGGDQPQHF.

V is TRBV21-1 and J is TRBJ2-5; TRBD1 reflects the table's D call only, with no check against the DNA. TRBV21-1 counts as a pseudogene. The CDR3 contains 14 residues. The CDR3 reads CASSLLDRGETQYF. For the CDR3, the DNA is TGTGCCAGCAGCCTCCTGGACAGGGGAGAGACCCAGTACTTC.

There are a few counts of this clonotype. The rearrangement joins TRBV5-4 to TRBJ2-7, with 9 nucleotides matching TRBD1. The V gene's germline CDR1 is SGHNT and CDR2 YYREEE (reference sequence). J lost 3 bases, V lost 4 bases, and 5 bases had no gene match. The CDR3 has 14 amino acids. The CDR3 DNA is TGTGCCAGCAGCGCCCGGGACAGGGTCTACGAGCAGTACTTC. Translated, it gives CASSARDRVYEQYF.

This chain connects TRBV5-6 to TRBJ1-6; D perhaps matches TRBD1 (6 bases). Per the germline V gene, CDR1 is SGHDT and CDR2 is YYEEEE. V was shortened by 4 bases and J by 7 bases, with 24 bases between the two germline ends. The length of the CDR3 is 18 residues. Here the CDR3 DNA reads TGTGCCAGCAGCGTGGAATCACAGGGTCCAAGACTGAATTCACCCCTCCACTTT. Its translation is CASSVESQGPRLNSPLHF.

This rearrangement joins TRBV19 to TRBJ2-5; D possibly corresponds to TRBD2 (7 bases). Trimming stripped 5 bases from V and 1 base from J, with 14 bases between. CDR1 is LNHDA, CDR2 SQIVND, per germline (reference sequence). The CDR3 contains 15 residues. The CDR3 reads CASSGGALSQETQYF. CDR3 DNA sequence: TGTGCCAGTAGTGGGGGGGCGCTCTCCCAAGAGACCCAGTACTTC.

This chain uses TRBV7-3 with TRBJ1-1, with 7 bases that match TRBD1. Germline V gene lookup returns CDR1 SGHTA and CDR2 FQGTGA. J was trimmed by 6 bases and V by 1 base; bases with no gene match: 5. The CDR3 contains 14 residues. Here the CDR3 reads CASSLIGGSAEAFF. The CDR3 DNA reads TGTGCCAGCAGCTTAATAGGGGGCTCGGCTGAAGCTTTCTTT.

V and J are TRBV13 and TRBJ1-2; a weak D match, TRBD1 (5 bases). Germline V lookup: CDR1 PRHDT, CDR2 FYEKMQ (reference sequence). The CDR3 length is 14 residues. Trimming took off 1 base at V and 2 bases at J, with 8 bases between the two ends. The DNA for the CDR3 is TGTGCCAGCAGCTTAGACGGGGGGAACTATGGCTACACCTTC. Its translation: CASSLDGGNYGYTF.

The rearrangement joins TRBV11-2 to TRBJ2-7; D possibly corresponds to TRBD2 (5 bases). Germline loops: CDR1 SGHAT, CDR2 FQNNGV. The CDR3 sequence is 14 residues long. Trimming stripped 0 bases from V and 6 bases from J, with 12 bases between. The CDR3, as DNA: TGTGCCAGCAGCTTAGACTGGGTTCGGGGCGAGCAGTACTTC. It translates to CASSLDWVRGEQYF.

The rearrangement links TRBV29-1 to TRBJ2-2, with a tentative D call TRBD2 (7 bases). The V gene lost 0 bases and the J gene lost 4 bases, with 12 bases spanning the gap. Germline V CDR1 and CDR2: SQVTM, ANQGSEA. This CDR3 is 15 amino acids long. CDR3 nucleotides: TGCAGCGTTGAAGATGGGGGGGCGATCACCGGGGAGCTGTTTTTT. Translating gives CSVEDGGAITGELFF.

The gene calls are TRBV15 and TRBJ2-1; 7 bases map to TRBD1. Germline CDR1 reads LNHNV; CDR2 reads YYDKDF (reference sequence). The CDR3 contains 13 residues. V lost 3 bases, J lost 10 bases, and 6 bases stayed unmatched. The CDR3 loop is CATSSTGVREQFF. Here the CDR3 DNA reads TGTGCCACCAGCAGTACAGGGGTGAGAGAGCAGTTCTTC.

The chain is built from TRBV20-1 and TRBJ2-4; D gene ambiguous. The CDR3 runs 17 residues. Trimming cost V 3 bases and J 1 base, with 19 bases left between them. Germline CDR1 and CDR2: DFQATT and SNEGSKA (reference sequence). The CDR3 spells CSASPRHKPRAKNIQYF. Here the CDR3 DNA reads TGCAGTGCTAGTCCCCGTCACAAGCCTAGGGCCAAAAACATTCAGTACTTC.

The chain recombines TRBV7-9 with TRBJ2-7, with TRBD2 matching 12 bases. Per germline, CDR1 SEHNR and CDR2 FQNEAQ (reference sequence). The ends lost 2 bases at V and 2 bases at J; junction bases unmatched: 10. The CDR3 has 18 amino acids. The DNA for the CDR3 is TGTGCCAGCAGCTTAAGCGGACTAGCGGGGAGCGGAACCTACGAGCAGTACTTC. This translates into CASSLSGLAGSGTYEQYF.

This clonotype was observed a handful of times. CDR3 sequence reads: CASSLGQGGYEQYF. As DNA, the CDR3 is TGTGCCAGCAGCTTAGGGCAGGGAGGGTACGAGCAGTACTTC. The chain has TRBV7-6 and TRBJ2-7; 7 nucleotides match TRBD2. The J segment lost 4 bases and the V segment lost 1 base, leaving 4 bases of the junction unmatched. The CDR3 runs to 14 residues. CDR1 and CDR2 (germline): SGHVS, FNYEAQ.

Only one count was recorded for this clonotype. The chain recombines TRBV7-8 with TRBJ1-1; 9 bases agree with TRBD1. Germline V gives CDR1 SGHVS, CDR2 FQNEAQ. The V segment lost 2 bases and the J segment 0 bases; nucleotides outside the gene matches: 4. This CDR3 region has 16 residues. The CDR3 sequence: CASSLRTGELNTEAFF. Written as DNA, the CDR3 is TGTGCCAGCAGCTTAAGGACAGGGGAATTGAACACTGAAGCTTTCTTT.

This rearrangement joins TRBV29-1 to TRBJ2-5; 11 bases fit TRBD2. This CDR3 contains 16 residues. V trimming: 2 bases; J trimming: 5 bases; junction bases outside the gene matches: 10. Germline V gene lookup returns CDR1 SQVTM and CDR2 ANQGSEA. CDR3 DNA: TGCAGCGTTGAACGAGTAGGGACTAGCGGCTTTGAGACCCAGTACTTC. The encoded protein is CSVERVGTSGFETQYF.

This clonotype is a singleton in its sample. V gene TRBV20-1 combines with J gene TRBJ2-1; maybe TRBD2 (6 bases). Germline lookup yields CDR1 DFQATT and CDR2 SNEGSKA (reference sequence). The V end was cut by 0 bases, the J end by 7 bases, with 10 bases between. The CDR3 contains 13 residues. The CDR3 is CSARDWGTNEQFF. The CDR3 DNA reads TGCAGTGCTAGAGATTGGGGGACTAATGAGCAGTTCTTC.

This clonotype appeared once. The CDR3 reads CASSQERGDEQYV. DNA for the CDR3: TGTGCCAGCAGCCAAGAGAGGGGGGACGAGCAGTACGTC. This chain uses TRBV14 with TRBJ2-7; possibly TRBD1 or TRBD2 for D (6 bases each). This CDR3 has 13 amino acids. From germline, CDR1 is SGHDN and CDR2 FVKESK. V was shortened by 0 bases and J by 5 bases, with 8 bases between the two germline ends.

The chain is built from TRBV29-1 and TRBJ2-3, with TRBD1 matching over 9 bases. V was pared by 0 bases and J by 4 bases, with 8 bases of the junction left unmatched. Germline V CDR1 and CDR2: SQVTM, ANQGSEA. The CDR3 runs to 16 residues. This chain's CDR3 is CSVEDYLGQGADTQYF. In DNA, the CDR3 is TGCAGCGTTGAAGACTATTTGGGACAGGGAGCAGATACGCAGTATTTT.

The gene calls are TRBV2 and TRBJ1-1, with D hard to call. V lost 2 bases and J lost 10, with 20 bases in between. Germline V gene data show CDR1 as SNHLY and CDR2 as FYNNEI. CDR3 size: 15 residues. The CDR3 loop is CASSERVSSRWGAFF. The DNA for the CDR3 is TGTGCCAGCAGTGAACGTGTGTCCTCCCGGTGGGGAGCTTTCTTT.

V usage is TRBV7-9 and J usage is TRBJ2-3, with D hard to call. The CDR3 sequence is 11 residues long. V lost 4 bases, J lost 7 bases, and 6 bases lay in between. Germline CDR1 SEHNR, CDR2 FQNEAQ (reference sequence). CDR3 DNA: TGTGCCAGCAGCTACGATAATACGCAGTATTTT. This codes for CASSYDNTQYF.

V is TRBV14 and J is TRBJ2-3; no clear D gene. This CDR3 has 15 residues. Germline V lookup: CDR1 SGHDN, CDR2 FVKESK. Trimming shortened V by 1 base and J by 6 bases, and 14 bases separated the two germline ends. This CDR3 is CASSQGLRIGDTQYF. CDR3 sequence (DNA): TGTGCCAGCAGCCAAGGGCTGCGGATCGGGGATACGCAGTATTTT. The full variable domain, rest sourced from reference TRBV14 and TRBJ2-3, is EAGVTQFPSHSVIEKGQTVTLRCDPISGHDNLYWYRRVMGKEIKFLLHFVKESKQDESGMPNNRFLAERTGGTYSTLKVQPAELEDSGVYFCASSQGLRIGDTQYFGPGTRLTVL.

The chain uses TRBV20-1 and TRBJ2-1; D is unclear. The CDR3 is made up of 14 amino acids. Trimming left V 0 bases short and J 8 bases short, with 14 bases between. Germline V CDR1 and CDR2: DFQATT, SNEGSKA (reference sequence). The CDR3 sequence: CSARDFWGYHEQFF. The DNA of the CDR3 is TGCAGTGCTAGAGATTTTTGGGGTTACCATGAGCAGTTCTTC.

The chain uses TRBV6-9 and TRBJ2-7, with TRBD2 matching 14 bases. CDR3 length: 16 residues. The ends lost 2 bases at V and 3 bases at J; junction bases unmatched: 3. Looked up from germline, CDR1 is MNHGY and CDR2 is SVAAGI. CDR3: CASSYPGTSGSYEQYV. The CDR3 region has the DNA TGTGCCAGCAGTTATCCAGGGACTAGCGGGAGCTACGAGCAGTACGTC.

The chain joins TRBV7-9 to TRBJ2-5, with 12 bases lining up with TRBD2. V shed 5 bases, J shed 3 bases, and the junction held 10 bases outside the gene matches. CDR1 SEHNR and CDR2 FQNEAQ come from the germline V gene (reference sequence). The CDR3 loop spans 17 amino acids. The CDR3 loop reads CASSPTLRTSGEETQYF. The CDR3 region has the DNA TGTGCCAGCAGCCCCACCCTCCGGACTAGCGGGGAAGAGACCCAGTACTTC.

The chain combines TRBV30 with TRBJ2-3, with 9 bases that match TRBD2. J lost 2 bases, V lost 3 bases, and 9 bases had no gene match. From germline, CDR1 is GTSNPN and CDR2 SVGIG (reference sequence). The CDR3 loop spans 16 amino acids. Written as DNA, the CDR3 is TGTGCCTGGAGGGCTGGAGCGGGAGGCCCCACAGATACGCAGTATTTT. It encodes CAWRAGAGGPTDTQYF.

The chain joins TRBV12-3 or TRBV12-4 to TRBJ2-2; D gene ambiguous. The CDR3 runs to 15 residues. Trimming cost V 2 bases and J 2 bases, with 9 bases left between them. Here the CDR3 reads CASSLRSGNTGELFF. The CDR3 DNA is TGTGCCAGCAGTTTAAGGTCAGGAAACACCGGGGAGCTGTTTTTT.

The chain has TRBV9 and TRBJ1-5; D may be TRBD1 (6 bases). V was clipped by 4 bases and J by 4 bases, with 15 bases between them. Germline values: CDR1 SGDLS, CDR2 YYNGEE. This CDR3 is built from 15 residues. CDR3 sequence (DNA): TGTGCCAGCAGCACCAGGGGAGCCCCAAATCAGCCCCAGCATTTT. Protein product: CASSTRGAPNQPQHF. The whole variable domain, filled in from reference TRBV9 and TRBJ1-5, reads DSGVTQTPKHLITATGQRVTLRCSPRSGDLSVYWYQQSLDQGLQFLIQYYNGEERAKGNILERFSAQQFPDLHSELNLSSLELGDSALYFCASSTRGAPNQPQHFGDGTRLSIL.

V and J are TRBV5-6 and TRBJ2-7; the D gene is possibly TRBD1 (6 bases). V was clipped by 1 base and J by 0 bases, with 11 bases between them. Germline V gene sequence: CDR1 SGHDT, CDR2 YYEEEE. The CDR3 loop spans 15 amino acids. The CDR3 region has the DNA TGTGCCAGCAGCTTGACAGGGCGATCCTCCTACGAGCAGTACGTC. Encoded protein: CASSLTGRSSYEQYV.

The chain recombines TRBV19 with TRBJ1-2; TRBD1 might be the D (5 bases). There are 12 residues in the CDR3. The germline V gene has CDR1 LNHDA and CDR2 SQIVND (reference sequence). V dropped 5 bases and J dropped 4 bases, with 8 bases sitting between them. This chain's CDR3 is CASSADSYGYTF. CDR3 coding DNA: TGTGCCAGTAGTGCAGACAGCTATGGCTACACCTTC.

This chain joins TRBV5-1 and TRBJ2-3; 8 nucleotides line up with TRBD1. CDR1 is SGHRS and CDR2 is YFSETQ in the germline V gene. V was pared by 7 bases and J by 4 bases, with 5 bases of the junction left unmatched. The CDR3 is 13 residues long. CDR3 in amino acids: CASGPGGPDTQYF. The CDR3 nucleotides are TGCGCCAGCGGGCCAGGGGGCCCAGATACGCAGTATTTT.